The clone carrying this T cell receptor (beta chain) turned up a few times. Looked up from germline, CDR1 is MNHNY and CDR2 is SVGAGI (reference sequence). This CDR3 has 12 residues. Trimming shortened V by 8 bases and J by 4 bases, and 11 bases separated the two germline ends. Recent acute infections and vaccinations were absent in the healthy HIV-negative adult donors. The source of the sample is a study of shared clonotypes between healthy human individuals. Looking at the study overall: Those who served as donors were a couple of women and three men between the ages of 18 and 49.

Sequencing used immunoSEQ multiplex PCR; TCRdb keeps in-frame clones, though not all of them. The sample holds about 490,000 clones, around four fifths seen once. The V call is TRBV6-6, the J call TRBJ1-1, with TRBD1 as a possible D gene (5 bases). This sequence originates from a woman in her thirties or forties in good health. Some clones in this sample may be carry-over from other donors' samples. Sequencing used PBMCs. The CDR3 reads CASGGVGTEAFF. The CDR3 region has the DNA TGTGCCAGCGGAGGGGTGGGCACTGAAGCTTTCTTT.